The 10 T cell receptor beta chains below were found in one sample sequenced in a study of blood T cell repertoires in COVID-19 (dated by TCRdb to the early 2020s). Library prep was done by the immunoSEQ multiplex PCR assay. Not all clones reach the TCRdb copy of this immuneACCESS table, which keeps in-frame sequences only. Checked studies attribute under half of the gap to unresolved V genes and leave the rest unexplained. In all, the sample holds about 240,000 clones, and around 89% of those were seen once. The ten most abundant clones make up 4.1% of the sample. Sequencing used PBMCs or T cells enriched from blood (not recorded which). The receptor source for this set is a woman younger than 45 who had recovered from COVID-19.

The chain employs TRBV25-1 and TRBJ2-7; possibly TRBD1 for D (6 bases). The CDR3 runs 14 residues. Per germline, CDR1 MGHDK and CDR2 SYGVNS. The V and J ends lost 4 bases and 2 bases respectively, with 12 bases between them. The CDR3 here is CASSVRTETYEQYF. The CDR3 DNA follows: TGTGCCAGCAGTGTCCGGACAGAGACCTACGAGCAGTACTTC.

As DNA, the CDR3 is TGTGCCAGCAGTTACGGGGGCCCCACTGAAGCTTTCTTT. This codes for CASSYGGPTEAFF. This chain uses TRBV6-6 with TRBJ1-1, with D perhaps TRBD1 (6 bases). In germline, CDR1 is MNHNY, CDR2 SVGAGI (reference sequence). The germline V and J ends were trimmed by 2 bases and 4 bases, with 8 bases remaining between them. The CDR3 covers 13 residues.

V usage is TRBV2 and J usage is TRBJ1-2; TRBD1 matches 7 bases. V lost 6 bases, J lost 2 bases, and 9 bases stayed unmatched. This CDR3 spans 15 amino acids. Looked up from germline, CDR1 is SNHLY and CDR2 is FYNNEI. The CDR3 bases are TGTGCCAGCAGGGACAGGCCCTCGCGGAACTATGGCTACACCTTC. Its translation: CASRDRPSRNYGYTF.

The chain recombines TRBV12-5 with TRBJ2-1, with D maybe TRBD2 (5 bases). The germline CDR1 and CDR2 sequences are LGHNT and FRNRAP. Trimming took off 3 bases at V and 7 bases at J, with 22 bases between the two ends. CDR3 length equals 17 residues. This CDR3 is CASGLRLAGLKGNEQFF. CDR3 DNA: TGTGCTAGTGGTTTACGGCTAGCTGGGCTAAAAGGGAATGAGCAGTTCTTC.

The rearrangement uses TRBV18 and TRBJ2-7; perhaps TRBD1 as D (6 bases). This CDR3 contains 13 residues. In germline, CDR1 is KGHSH, CDR2 LQKENI. The V end was cut by 6 bases, the J end by 3 bases, with 12 bases between. CDR3 amino acids: CASSAGTIYEQYF. CDR3 DNA: TGTGCCAGCTCCGCCGGGACAATCTACGAGCAGTACTTC.

This chain connects TRBV11-2 to TRBJ2-3; 9 bases are shared with TRBD1. The CDR3 is 16 amino acids. Germline V gives CDR1 SGHAT, CDR2 FQNNGV. V was clipped by 5 bases and J by 0 bases; unmatched bases: 6. The chain's CDR3 is CASSPTGGASTDTQYF. The CDR3 nucleotides are TGTGCCAGCAGCCCTACAGGGGGCGCGAGCACAGATACGCAGTATTTT.

The V gene is TRBV28, the J gene TRBJ2-2; tentatively, D is TRBD2 (6 bases). The ends were cut back, 5 bases at V and 0 bases at J, with 10 bases in the middle. This CDR3 region has 15 residues. CDR1 MDHEN and CDR2 SYDVKM come from the germline V gene. The CDR3 loop reads CASSQDYPNTGELFF. In DNA form, the CDR3 reads TGTGCCAGCAGTCAGGACTACCCGAACACCGGGGAGCTGTTTTTT.

The rearrangement joins TRBV28 to TRBJ1-4; D gene ambiguous. Deletions cut 5 bases from V and 2 bases from J, with 18 bases between. This CDR3 contains 17 residues. Germline CDR1 and CDR2: MDHEN and SYDVKM. CDR3 sequence: CASSTRHAWNTNEKLFF. The DNA of the CDR3 is TGTGCCAGCAGTACACGACACGCCTGGAACACTAATGAAAAACTGTTTTTT.

In its sample, this clone was seen a few times. The genes are TRBV7-6 and TRBJ2-5; 7 bases align to TRBD1. This CDR3 comprises 15 residues. The junction had 12 bases not matched to a gene; V was cut back by 6 bases and J by 5 bases. The germline CDR1 and CDR2 sequences are SGHVS and FNYEAQ. DNA for the CDR3: TGTGCCAGCAGTCCCGGTTCAGGGGGATTTGAGACCCAGTACTTC. It codes for CASSPGSGGFETQYF. The full variable domain, with the rest looked up from reference TRBV7-6 and TRBJ2-5, is GAGVSQSPRYKVTKRGQDVALRCDPISGHVSLYWYRQALGQGPEFLTYFNYEAQQDKSGLPNDRFSAERPEGSISTLTIQRTEQRDSAMYRCASSPGSGGFETQYFGPGTRLLVL.

This clone has a handful of counts. CDR3 loop: CASSFPKGSRVGELFF. In DNA, the CDR3 is TGTGCCAGCAGCTTCCCTAAGGGGTCCAGAGTCGGGGAGCTGTTTTTT. The gene calls are TRBV7-9 and TRBJ2-2, with D perhaps matching TRBD1 (5 bases). V was trimmed by 3 bases and J by 7 bases, leaving 18 bases between them. This CDR3 spans 16 amino acids. Germline lookup yields CDR1 SEHNR and CDR2 FQNEAQ (reference sequence).